These 26 T cell receptor beta chains came from one sample sequenced in a study of T cell responses to AZD1222 COVID-19 vaccine. Measured with immunoSEQ multiplex PCR; TCRdb has only the in-frame clones, and not every one. The sample records about 83,000 clones, approximately 85% being singletons. The sample in question was peripheral blood, obtained 28 days after the second AZD1222 dose. The receptors come from an adult who received the AZD1222 COVID-19 vaccine.

The gene calls are TRBV12-3 or TRBV12-4 and TRBJ1-1; 8 bases match TRBD1. This CDR3 contains 13 residues. V lost 2 bases to trimming and J lost 7 bases; unmatched junction nucleotides: 3. DNA of the CDR3: TGTGCCAGCAGTTTAAGCAGGGGGCTTGAAGCTTTCTTT. Translating gives CASSLSRGLEAFF.

Concerning this clone: The same CDR3 is also encoded by other DNA sequences in this sample. This chain uses TRBV28 with TRBJ1-4; TRBD1 is a possible D gene (5 bases). Germline assignment: CDR1 MDHEN and CDR2 SYDVKM. This CDR3 spans 14 amino acids. Trimming left V 7 bases short and J 1 base short, with 10 bases between. The CDR3 DNA sequence: TGTGCCAGCATCCAGGGCGGAACTAATGAAAAACTGTTTTTT. Amino acid sequence: CASIQGGTNEKLFF.

The CDR3 sequence is CASGGGGTDTQYF. CDR3 coding DNA: TGTGCCAGCGGTGGTGGGGGGACAGATACGCAGTATTTT. This rearrangement joins TRBV28 to TRBJ2-3; possible D gene TRBD2, 6 bases. The V end was cut by 8 bases, the J end by 3 bases, with 12 bases between. Germline V gene lookup returns CDR1 MDHEN and CDR2 SYDVKM. The length of the CDR3 is 13 residues.

This chain connects TRBV28 to TRBJ1-4; 7 bases agree with TRBD1. Germline V gene sequence: CDR1 MDHEN, CDR2 SYDVKM. The CDR3 runs 13 residues. The junction had 7 bases not matched to a gene; V was cut back by 10 bases and J by 5 bases. CDR3 amino acids: CANRDSKNEKLFF. The CDR3 nucleotides read TGTGCCAACCGGGACAGCAAAAATGAAAAACTGTTTTTT. The whole variable domain, filled in from reference TRBV28 and TRBJ1-4, reads DVKVTQSSRYLVKRTGEKVFLECVQDMDHENMFWYRQDPGLGLRLIYFSYDVKMKEKGDIPEGYSVSREKKERFSLILESASTNQTSMYLCANRDSKNEKLFFGSGTQLSVL.

This chain links TRBV11-2 with TRBJ2-5; the D gene is possibly TRBD2 (7 bases). Germline V CDR1 and CDR2: SGHAT, FQNNGV. This CDR3 contains 15 residues. V gave up 0 bases and J gave up 5 bases, with 13 bases separating them. The CDR3 region is CASSLDRGAGETQYF. The CDR3 coding sequence is TGTGCCAGCAGCTTAGATCGGGGGGCTGGGGAGACCCAGTACTTC.

The chain recombines TRBV5-1 with TRBJ2-7, with 8 bases aligning to TRBD1. With 4 bases clipped from V and 4 bases from J, the junction kept 4 bases outside the gene matches. The germline CDR1 and CDR2 sequences are SGHRS and YFSETQ. This CDR3 contains 13 residues. CDR3 region: CASSPGQDYEQYF. DNA of the CDR3: TGCGCCAGCAGCCCGGGACAGGATTACGAGCAGTACTTC. Combining the CDR3 with reference TRBV5-1 and TRBJ2-7 gives the whole variable domain KAGVTQTPRYLIKTRGQQVTLSCSPISGHRSVSWYQQTPGQGLQFLFEYFSETQRNKGNFPGRFSGRQFSNSRSEMNVSTLELGDSALYLCASSPGQDYEQYFGPGTRLTVT.

V gene TRBV18 combines with J gene TRBJ1-1; 7 nucleotides line up with TRBD1. With 6 bases clipped from V and 1 base from J, the junction kept 2 bases outside the gene matches. Per germline, CDR1 KGHSH and CDR2 LQKENI. The CDR3 is 13 residues long. For the CDR3, the DNA is TGTGCCAGCTCGGGACAGTCGAACACTGAAGCTTTCTTT. It encodes CASSGQSNTEAFF. The whole variable domain, filled in from reference TRBV18 and TRBJ1-1, reads NAGVMQNPRHLVRRRGQEARLRCSPMKGHSHVYWYRQLPEEGLKFMVYLQKENIIDESGMPKERFSAEFPKEGPSILRIQQVVRGDSAAYFCASSGQSNTEAFFGQGTRLTVV.

This chain uses TRBV19 with TRBJ1-5; D not certain. The germline gives CDR1 LNHDA, CDR2 SQIVND (reference sequence). The CDR3 sequence is 15 residues long. The V end was cut by 2 bases, the J end by 0 bases, with 8 bases between. CDR3 nucleotides: TGTGCCAGTAGTATATATGGCTTTAGCAATCAGCCCCAGCATTTT. Protein product: CASSIYGFSNQPQHF.

V and J are TRBV10-1 and TRBJ1-1; D ambiguous. Germline values: CDR1 WNHNN, CDR2 SYGVQD (reference sequence). The CDR3 has 19 residues. V was trimmed by 2 bases and J by 2 bases, leaving 24 bases between them. In DNA form, the CDR3 reads TGCGCCAGCAGTGAGATTTTACGCCCTAGGGCTCTGATTAACACTGAAGCTTTCTTT. Its protein is CASSEILRPRALINTEAFF.

V is TRBV15 and J is TRBJ1-1; TRBD1 aligns across 7 bases. Germline V gene data show CDR1 as LNHNV and CDR2 as YYDKDF (reference sequence). The CDR3 runs 14 residues. The V and J ends lost 0 bases and 4 bases, in that order; junction bases with no gene match: 2. As DNA, the CDR3 is TGTGCCACCAGCAGAGAAACAGGGGCCACTGAAGCTTTCTTT. This encodes CATSRETGATEAFF. The full variable domain, rest sourced from reference TRBV15 and TRBJ1-1, is DAMVIQNPRYQVTQFGKPVTLSCSQTLNHNVMYWYQQKSSQAPKLLFHYYDKDFNNEADTPDNFQSRRPNTSFCFLDIRSPGLGDTAMYLCATSRETGATEAFFGQGTRLTVV.

The chain combines TRBV27 with TRBJ2-3; TRBD1 aligns across 9 bases. Trimming took 3 bases from V and 3 from J; bases not matched to a gene: 1. This CDR3 comprises 14 residues. Germline CDR1 is MNHEY and CDR2 is SMNVEV (reference sequence). The CDR3 coding sequence is TGTGCCAGCAGTTTGACAGGGGGAACAGATACGCAGTATTTT. It is translated as CASSLTGGTDTQYF.

This chain joins TRBV7-2 and TRBJ1-5; D is unresolved. V was cut by 3 bases and J by 1 base, with 7 bases left in between. This CDR3 comprises 14 residues. Germline V gene sequence: CDR1 SGHTA, CDR2 FQGNSA. The CDR3 sequence: CASSFPGSNQPQHF. The CDR3 DNA is TGTGCCAGCAGCTTCCCAGGAAGCAATCAGCCCCAGCATTTT.

This chain uses TRBV10-2 with TRBJ2-7, with D uncertain. The V end lost 6 bases, the J end lost 2 bases, and 11 bases lay between the germline ends. The CDR3 has 13 amino acids. The germline gives CDR1 WSHSY, CDR2 SAAADI. The CDR3 here is CASRTADPYEQYF. The CDR3 DNA reads TGCGCCAGCAGGACCGCCGACCCCTACGAGCAGTACTTC.

The chain links TRBV5-6 to TRBJ2-7, with 8 bases identical to TRBD1. Germline trimming cut 4 bases from V and 5 bases from J; bases unmatched to any gene: 8. The CDR3 sequence is 14 residues long. The germline CDR1 and CDR2 sequences are SGHDT and YYEEEE. DNA for the CDR3: TGTGCCAGCAGCCTCTGGACAGGGTACCACGAGCAGTACTTC. Translation gives CASSLWTGYHEQYF.

About this clone: A single base separates this from a much larger clone, so it may be a read error. The rearrangement uses TRBV5-4 and TRBJ1-1; the D gene is possibly TRBD1 (5 bases). From germline, CDR1 is SGHNT and CDR2 YYREEE (reference sequence). With 7 bases removed from V and 1 base from J, the gap between germline ends came to 8 bases. The CDR3 has 12 amino acids. For the CDR3, the DNA is TGTGCCAGCTGTCAGGGGAACACTGAAGCTTTCTTT. Its translation is CASCQGNTEAFF.

The genes are TRBV28 and TRBJ1-1; D remains ambiguous. Germline CDR1 is MDHEN and CDR2 is SYDVKM. Trimming took off 6 bases at V and 4 bases at J, with 15 bases between the two ends. This CDR3 has 14 amino acids. CDR3 region: CASRPQDEVTEAFF. The CDR3 DNA follows: TGTGCCAGCAGGCCTCAGGACGAGGTCACTGAAGCTTTCTTT.

The chain joins TRBV28 to TRBJ2-7; D remains unclear. The CDR3 contains 15 residues. Germline lookup yields CDR1 MDHEN and CDR2 SYDVKM. The V gene lost 2 bases and the J gene lost 3 bases, with 14 bases spanning the gap. Written as DNA, the CDR3 is TGTGCCAGCAGTTTAATTTCAGGCCCATTCTACGAGCAGTACTTC. It translates to CASSLISGPFYEQYF.

The chain carries TRBV3-1 (or the pseudogene TRBV3-2) and TRBJ1-4; possibly TRBD1 for D (5 bases). Per the germline V gene, CDR1 is LGHDT and CDR2 is YNNKEL (reference sequence). Trimming left V 1 base short and J 8 bases short, with 17 bases between. The CDR3 totals 16 residues. CDR3 in DNA: TGTGCCAGCAGCCAAGCCTCGGGACTAGAGTGGGAAAAACTGTTTTTT. Residues: CASSQASGLEWEKLFF.

The CDR3 DNA sequence: TGTGCCAGCTCACCAAACAGGCTCTTTGGTAGCTCCTACGAGCAGTACTTC. It encodes CASSPNRLFGSSYEQYF. The chain is built from TRBV18 and TRBJ2-7; tentatively, D is TRBD1 (5 bases). V lost 2 bases and J lost 0, with 17 bases in between. The CDR3 extends over 17 amino acids. The germline gives CDR1 KGHSH, CDR2 LQKENI.

The V gene is TRBV6-1, the J gene TRBJ2-3; D is unresolved. Trimming removed 1 base at V and 0 bases at J, with 8 bases between. The CDR3 sequence is 15 residues long. Germline assignment: CDR1 MNHNS and CDR2 SASEGT. CDR3 residues: CASSEGITSTDTQYF. CDR3 coding DNA: TGTGCCAGCAGTGAAGGGATAACTAGCACAGATACGCAGTATTTT.

The gene calls are TRBV7-3 and TRBJ1-5; TRBD1 might be the D (5 bases). The CDR3 consists of 17 residues. The V end lost 5 bases, the J end lost 7 bases, and 24 bases lay between the germline ends. Germline lookup yields CDR1 SGHTA and CDR2 FQGTGA. CDR3 loop: CASSRLPRPGRRQPQHF. The CDR3 bases are TGTGCCAGCAGCCGTCTCCCACGTCCAGGGCGAAGACAGCCCCAGCATTTT. The full variable domain, its missing parts supplied by reference TRBV7-3 and TRBJ1-5, is GAGVSQTPSNKVTEKGKYVELRCDPISGHTALYWYRQSLGQGPEFLIYFQGTGAADDSGLPNDRFFAVRPEGSVSTLKIQRTERGDSAVYLCASSRLPRPGRRQPQHFGDGTRLSIL.

This clone was observed once. The chain recombines TRBV24-1 with TRBJ1-4; 10 bases match TRBD1. Unmatched junction bases numbered 8, after V lost 0 bases and J lost 2 bases. This CDR3 region has 19 residues. The V gene's germline CDR1 is KGHDR and CDR2 SFDVKD. The chain's CDR3 is CATSDLATGGKGTNEKLFF. The CDR3 nucleotides are TGTGCCACCAGTGATTTGGCGACAGGGGGCAAAGGGACTAATGAAAAACTGTTTTTT.

The gene calls are TRBV27 and TRBJ2-7, with TRBD1 matching over 12 bases. The trim removed 5 bases at V and 0 bases at J, leaving 11 bases unmatched. This CDR3 contains 18 residues. The germline V gene has CDR1 MNHEY and CDR2 SMNVEV (reference sequence). The CDR3 protein is CASSPLGQGARSSYEQYF. CDR3 sequence (DNA): TGTGCCAGCAGTCCCCTGGGACAGGGGGCCCGGAGCTCCTACGAGCAGTACTTC.

V usage is TRBV18 and J usage is TRBJ1-1, with unresolved D. This CDR3 has 14 residues. CDR1 is KGHSH, CDR2 LQKENI, per germline. The V end lost 5 bases, the J end lost 4 bases, and 14 bases lay between the germline ends. In DNA, the CDR3 is TGTGCCAGCTCAGCTACACGAGAGGGCACTGAAGCTTTCTTT. Amino acid sequence: CASSATREGTEAFF.

This clone appeared a few times. Distinct nucleotide sequences in the sample also encode this CDR3. The gene calls are TRBV5-4 and TRBJ2-3; a possible D gene is TRBD1 (5 bases). The CDR3 runs to 15 residues. The germline gives CDR1 SGHNT, CDR2 YYREEE (reference sequence). Trimming removed 0 bases from V and 2 bases from J, with 10 bases in between. The CDR3 reads CASSLGQGFTDTQYF. The CDR3 bases are TGTGCCAGCAGCTTGGGCCAGGGATTCACAGATACGCAGTATTTT.

The chain combines TRBV2 with TRBJ1-2; TRBD1 agrees at 7 bases. The CDR3 extends over 12 amino acids. The germline gives CDR1 SNHLY, CDR2 FYNNEI. CDR3: CASFDRDYGYTF. Here the CDR3 DNA reads TGTGCTTCTTTTGACAGGGACTATGGCTACACCTTC. Based on the CDR3 plus reference TRBV2 and TRBJ1-2, the full variable domain is EPEVTQTPSHQVTQMGQEVILRCVPISNHLYFYWYRQILGQKVEFLVSFYNNEISEKSEIFDDQFSVERPDGSNFTLKIRSTKLEDSAMYFCASFDRDYGYTFGSGTRLTVV.